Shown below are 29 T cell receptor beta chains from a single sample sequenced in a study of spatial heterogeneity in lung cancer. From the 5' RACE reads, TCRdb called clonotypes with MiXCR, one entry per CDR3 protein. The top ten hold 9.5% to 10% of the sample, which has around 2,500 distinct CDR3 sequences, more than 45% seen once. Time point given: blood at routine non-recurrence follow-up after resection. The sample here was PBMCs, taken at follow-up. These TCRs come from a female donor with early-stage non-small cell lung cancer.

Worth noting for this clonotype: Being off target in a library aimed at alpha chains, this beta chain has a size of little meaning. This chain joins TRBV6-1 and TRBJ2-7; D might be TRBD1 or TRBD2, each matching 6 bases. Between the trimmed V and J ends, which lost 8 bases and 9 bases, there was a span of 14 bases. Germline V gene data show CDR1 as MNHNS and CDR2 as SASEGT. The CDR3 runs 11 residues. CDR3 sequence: CASRGRGGQYF. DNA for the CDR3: TGTGCCAGCCGAGGCAGGGGAGGGCAGTACTTC.

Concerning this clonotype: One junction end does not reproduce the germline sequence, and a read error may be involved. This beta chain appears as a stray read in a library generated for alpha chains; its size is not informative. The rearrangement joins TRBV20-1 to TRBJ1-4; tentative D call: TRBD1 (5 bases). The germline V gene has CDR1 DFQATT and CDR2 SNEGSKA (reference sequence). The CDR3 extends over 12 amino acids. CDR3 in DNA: TGCAGTGCTAGAGATGGGGGATTAGGCCTGGTTTTT. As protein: CSARDGGLGLVF.

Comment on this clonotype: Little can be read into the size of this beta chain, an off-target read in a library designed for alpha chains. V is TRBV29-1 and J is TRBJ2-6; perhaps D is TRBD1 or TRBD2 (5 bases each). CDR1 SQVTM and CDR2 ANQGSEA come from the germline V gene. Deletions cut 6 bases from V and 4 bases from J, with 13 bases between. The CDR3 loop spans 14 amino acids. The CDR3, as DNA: TGCAGCGTCAGAGGGGCCTGGGGGGCCAACGTCCTGACTTTC. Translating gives CSVRGAWGANVLTF.

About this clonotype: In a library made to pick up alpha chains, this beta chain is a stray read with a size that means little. This CDR3 is CSARTSGLRQPYNEQFF. DNA of the CDR3: TGCAGTGCTAGGACTAGCGGGCTTCGTCAGCCCTACAATGAGCAGTTCTTC. This chain uses TRBV20-1 with TRBJ2-1; TRBD2 aligns across 10 bases. The J segment lost 2 bases and the V segment lost 3 bases, leaving 10 bases of the junction unmatched. CDR1 is DFQATT and CDR2 is SNEGSKA in the germline V gene (reference sequence). This CDR3 is 17 amino acids long.

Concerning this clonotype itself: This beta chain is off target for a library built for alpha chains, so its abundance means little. CDR3 region: CASSPQYAVNEQYF. CDR3 bases: TGTGCCAGCAGTCCCCAATACGCCGTGAACGAGCAGTACTTC. The V and J genes are TRBV6-5 and TRBJ2-7; D is ambiguous. Per the germline V gene, CDR1 is MNHEY and CDR2 is SVGAGI. This CDR3 spans 14 amino acids. With 5 bases removed from V and 5 bases from J, the gap between germline ends came to 16 bases.

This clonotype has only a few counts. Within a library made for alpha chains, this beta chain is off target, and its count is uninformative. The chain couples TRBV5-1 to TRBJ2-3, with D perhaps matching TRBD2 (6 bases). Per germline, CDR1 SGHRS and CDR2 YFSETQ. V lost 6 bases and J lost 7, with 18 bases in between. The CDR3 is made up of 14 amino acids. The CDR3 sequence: CASTLAGPENTQYF. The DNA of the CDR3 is TGCGCCAGCACACTAGCCGGACCGGAGAATACGCAGTATTTT.

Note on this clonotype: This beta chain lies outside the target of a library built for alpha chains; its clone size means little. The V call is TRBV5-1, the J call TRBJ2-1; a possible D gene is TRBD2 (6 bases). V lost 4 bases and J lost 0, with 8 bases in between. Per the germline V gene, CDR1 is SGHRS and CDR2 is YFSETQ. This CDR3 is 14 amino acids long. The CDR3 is CASSPGSSYNEQFF. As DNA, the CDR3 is TGCGCCAGCAGCCCCGGGAGCTCCTACAATGAGCAGTTCTTC.

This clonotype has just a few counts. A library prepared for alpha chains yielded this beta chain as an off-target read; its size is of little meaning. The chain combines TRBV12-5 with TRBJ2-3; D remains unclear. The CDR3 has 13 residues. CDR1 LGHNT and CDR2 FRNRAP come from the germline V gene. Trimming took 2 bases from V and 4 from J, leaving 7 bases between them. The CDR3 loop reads CASGLTYADTQYF. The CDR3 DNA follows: TGTGCTAGTGGTTTGACCTACGCAGATACGCAGTATTTT. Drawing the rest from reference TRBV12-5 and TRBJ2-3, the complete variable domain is DARVTQTPRHKVTEMGQEVTMRCQPILGHNTVFWYRQTMMQGLELLAYFRNRAPLDDSGMPKDRFSAEMPDATLATLKIQPSEPRDSAVYFCASGLTYADTQYFGPGTRLTVL.

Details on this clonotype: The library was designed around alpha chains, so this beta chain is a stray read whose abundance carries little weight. CDR3 in DNA: TGTGCCAGCAGTTCCACAGCTGCCGGCGAGCAGTACGTC. Its translation is CASSSTAAGEQYV. The chain carries TRBV27 and TRBJ2-7; D uncertain. Trimming cost V 4 bases and J 6 bases, with 13 bases left between them. Germline lookup yields CDR1 MNHEY and CDR2 SMNVEV (reference sequence). CDR3 length: 13 residues.

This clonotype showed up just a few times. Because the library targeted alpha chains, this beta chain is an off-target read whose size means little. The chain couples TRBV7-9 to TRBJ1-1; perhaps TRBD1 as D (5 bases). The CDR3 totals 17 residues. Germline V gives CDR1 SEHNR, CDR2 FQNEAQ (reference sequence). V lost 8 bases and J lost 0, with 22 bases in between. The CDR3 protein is CASRPKVLTGLNTEAFF. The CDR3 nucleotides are TGTGCCAGCCGCCCAAAGGTCCTAACAGGCCTGAACACTGAAGCTTTCTTT.

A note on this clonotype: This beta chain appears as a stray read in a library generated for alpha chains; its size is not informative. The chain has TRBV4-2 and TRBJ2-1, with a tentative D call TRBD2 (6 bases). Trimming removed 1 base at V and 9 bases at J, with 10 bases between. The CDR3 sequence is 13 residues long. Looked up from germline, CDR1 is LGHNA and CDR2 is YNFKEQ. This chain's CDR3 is CASSQGDFLEQFF. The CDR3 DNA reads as TGTGCCAGCAGCCAAGGGGACTTCCTTGAGCAGTTCTTC.

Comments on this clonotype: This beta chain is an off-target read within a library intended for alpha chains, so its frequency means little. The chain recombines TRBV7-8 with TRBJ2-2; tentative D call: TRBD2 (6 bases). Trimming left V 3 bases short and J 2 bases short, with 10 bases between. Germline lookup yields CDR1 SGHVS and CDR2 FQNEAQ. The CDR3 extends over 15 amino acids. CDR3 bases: TGTGCCAGCAGCTTCGGGCGGGGAAACACCGGGGAGCTGTTTTTT. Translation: CASSFGRGNTGELFF.

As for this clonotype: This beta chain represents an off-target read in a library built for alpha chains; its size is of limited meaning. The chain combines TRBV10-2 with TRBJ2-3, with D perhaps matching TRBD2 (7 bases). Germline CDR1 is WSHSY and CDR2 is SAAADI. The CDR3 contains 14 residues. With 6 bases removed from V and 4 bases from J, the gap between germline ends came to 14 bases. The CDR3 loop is CASRRREGADTQYF. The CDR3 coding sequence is TGCGCCAGCAGGAGGAGGGAGGGGGCAGATACGCAGTATTTT.

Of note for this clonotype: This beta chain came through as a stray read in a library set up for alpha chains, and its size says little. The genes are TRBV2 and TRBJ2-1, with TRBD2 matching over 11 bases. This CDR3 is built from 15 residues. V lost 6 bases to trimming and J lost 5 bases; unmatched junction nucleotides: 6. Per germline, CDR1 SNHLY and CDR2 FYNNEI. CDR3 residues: CASRPTSGTNNEQFF. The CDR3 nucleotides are TGTGCCAGCAGACCGACTAGCGGGACAAACAATGAGCAGTTCTTC.

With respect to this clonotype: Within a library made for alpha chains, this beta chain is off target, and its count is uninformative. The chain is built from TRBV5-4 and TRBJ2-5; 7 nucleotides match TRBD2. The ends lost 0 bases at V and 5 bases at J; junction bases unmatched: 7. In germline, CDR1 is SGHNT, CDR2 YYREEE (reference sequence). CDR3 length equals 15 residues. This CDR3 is CASSLELGGSETQYF. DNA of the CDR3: TGTGCCAGCAGCTTGGAATTGGGGGGGAGTGAGACCCAGTACTTC.

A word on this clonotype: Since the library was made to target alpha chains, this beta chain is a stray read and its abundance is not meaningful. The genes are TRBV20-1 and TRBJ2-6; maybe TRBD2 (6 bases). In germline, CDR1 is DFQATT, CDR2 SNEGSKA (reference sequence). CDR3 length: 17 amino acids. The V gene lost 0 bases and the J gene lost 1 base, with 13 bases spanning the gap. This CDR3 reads CSARDVSGRSGANVLTF. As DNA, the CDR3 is TGCAGTGCTAGAGATGTTAGCGGAAGGTCTGGGGCCAACGTCCTGACTTTC.

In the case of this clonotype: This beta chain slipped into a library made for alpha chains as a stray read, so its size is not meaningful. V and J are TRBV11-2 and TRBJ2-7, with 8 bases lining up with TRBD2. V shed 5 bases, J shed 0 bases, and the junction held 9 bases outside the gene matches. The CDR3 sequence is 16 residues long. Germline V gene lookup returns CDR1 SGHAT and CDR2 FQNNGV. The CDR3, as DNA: TGTGCCAGCAGCCAAATTAGCGGGACTAGCTCCTACGAGCAGTACTTC. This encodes CASSQISGTSSYEQYF.

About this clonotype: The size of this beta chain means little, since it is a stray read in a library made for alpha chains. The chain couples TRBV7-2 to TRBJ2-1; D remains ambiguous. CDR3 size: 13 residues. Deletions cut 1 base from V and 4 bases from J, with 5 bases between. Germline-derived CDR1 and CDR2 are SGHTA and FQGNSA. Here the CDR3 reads CASSLVGYNEQFF. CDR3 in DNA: TGTGCCAGCAGCTTAGTCGGATACAATGAGCAGTTCTTC.

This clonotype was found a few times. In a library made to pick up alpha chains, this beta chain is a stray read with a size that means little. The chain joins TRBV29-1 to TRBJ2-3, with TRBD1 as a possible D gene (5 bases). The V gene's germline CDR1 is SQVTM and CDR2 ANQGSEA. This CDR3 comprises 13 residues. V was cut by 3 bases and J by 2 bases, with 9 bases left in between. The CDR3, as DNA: TGCAGCGTTGACAGGGAATACACAGATACGCAGTATTTT. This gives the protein CSVDREYTDTQYF.

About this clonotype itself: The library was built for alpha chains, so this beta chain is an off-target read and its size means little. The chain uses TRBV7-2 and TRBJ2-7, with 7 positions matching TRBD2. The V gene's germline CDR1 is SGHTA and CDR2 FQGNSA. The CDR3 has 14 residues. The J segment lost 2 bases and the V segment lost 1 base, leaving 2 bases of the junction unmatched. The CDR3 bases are TGTGCCAGCAGCTTAGAGGGGAGGGCCTACGAGCAGTACTTC. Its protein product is CASSLEGRAYEQYF.

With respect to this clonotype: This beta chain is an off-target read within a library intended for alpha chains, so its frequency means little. CDR3 sequence reads: CSAPGQGAHEQYF. The DNA of the CDR3 is TGCAGTGCACCGGGACAGGGGGCGCATGAGCAGTACTTC. The J gene is TRBJ2-7, the V gene TRBV20-1; TRBD1 aligns across 12 bases. The germline V gene encodes CDR1 DFQATT and CDR2 SNEGSKA (reference sequence). There are 13 residues in the CDR3. V gave up 6 bases and J gave up 7 bases; unmatched junction bases: 7.

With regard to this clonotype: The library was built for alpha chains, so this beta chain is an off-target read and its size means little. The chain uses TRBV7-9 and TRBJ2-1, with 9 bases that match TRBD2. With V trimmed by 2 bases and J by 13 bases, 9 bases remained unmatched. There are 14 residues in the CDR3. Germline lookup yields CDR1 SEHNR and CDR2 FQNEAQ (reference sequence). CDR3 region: CASSLSPTSGSQFF. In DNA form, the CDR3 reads TGTGCCAGCAGCTTATCCCCGACTAGCGGATCCCAGTTCTTC.

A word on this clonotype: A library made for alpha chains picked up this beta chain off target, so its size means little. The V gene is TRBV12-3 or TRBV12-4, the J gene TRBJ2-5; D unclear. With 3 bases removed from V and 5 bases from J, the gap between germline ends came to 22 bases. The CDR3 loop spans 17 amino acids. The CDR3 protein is CASSLVKSIGSRETQYF. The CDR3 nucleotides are TGTGCCAGCAGTTTGGTAAAGAGTATTGGGTCCCGGGAGACCCAGTACTTC.

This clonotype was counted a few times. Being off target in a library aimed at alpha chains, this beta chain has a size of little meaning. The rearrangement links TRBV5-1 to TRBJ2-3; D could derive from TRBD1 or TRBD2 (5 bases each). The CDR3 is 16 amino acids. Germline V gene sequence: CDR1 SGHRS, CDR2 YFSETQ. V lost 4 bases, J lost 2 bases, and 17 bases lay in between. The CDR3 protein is CASSLDDGALTDTQYF. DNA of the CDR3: TGCGCCAGCAGCCTGGATGACGGGGCCCTCACAGATACGCAGTATTTT.

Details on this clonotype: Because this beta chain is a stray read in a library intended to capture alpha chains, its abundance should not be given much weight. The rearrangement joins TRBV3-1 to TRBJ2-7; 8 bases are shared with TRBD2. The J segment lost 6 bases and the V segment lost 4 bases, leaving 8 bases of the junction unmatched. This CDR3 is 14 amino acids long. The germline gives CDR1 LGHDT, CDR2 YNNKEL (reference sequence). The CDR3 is CASSPAGGVPEQYV. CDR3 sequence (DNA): TGTGCCAGCAGCCCTGCGGGGGGCGTCCCCGAGCAGTACGTC.

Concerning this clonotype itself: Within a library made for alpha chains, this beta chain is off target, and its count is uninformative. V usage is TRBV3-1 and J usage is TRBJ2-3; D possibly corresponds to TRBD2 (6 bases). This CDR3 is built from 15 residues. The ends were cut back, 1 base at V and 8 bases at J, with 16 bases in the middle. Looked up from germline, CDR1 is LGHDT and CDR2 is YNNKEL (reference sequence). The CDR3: CASSQGSGPRGTQYF. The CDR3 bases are TGTGCCAGCAGCCAAGGTAGCGGCCCTCGAGGTACGCAGTATTTT.

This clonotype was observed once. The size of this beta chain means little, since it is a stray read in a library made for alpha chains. The CDR3 DNA is TGTGCCAGCAGCTTGGTGTCCACTGAAGCTTTCTTT. This translates into CASSLVSTEAFF. The V gene is TRBV5-5, the J gene TRBJ1-1; D unclear. The CDR3 runs 12 residues. Germline-derived CDR1 and CDR2 are SGHKS and YYEKEE (reference sequence). Trimming took off 0 bases at V and 4 bases at J, with 4 bases between the two ends. The variable domain in full, completed from reference TRBV5-5 and TRBJ1-1, reads DAGVTQSPTHLIKTRGQQVTLRCSPISGHKSVSWYQQVLGQGPQFIFQYYEKEERGRGNFPDRFSARQFPNYSSELNVNALLLGDSALYLCASSLVSTEAFFGQGTRLTVV.

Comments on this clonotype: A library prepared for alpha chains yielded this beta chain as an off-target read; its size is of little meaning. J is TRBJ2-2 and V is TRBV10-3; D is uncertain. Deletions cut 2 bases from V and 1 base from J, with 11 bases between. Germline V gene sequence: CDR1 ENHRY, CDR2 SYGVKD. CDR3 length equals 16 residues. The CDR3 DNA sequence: TGTGCCATCAGTGAGGTTACGGCCCGGAACACCGGGGAGCTGTTTTTT. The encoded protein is CAISEVTARNTGELFF.

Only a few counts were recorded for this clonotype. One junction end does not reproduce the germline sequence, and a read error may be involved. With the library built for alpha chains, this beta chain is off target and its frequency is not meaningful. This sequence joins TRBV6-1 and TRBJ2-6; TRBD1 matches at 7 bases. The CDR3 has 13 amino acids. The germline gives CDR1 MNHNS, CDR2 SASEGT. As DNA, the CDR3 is TGTGCCAGCAGATCGCAGGGGGTCAACGTCCTGACTTTC. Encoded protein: CASRSQGVNVLTF.